Below are 28 T cell receptor beta chains sequenced from a single sample in a study of blood T cell repertoires in COVID-19. Repertoires were generated with immunoSEQ multiplex PCR, while TCRdb's copy carries only in-frame clones and drops some. Of roughly 70,000 clones in the sample, 90% were seen once. The sequenced sample consisted of peripheral blood. Receptors originate from a man aged 50 to 60 with COVID-19, enrolled during active disease.

This rearrangement joins TRBV6-4 to TRBJ2-7; 7 nucleotides line up with TRBD1. Trimming took 0 bases from V and 4 from J; bases not matched to a gene: 9. Per the germline V gene, CDR1 is MRHNA and CDR2 is SNTAGT. This CDR3 spans 16 amino acids. CDR3 region: CASSDSRLGGLYEQYF. In DNA, the CDR3 is TGTGCCAGCAGTGACTCGAGATTAGGGGGCTTGTACGAGCAGTACTTC.

The CDR3 DNA follows: TGTGCCAGCAGCAAAGTGCGGCGGGAGGGTCGGGAGACCCAGTACTTC. Translation gives CASSKVRREGRETQYF. The chain recombines TRBV21-1 with TRBJ2-5; the table assigns TRBD2, which was not confirmed against the DNA. TRBV21-1 is termed a pseudogene. The length of the CDR3 is 16 residues.

In this sample, this clone turned up a few times. The CDR3 coding sequence is TGCGCCAGCAGCTTGGATGTGGGAGGGTCCTACAATGAGCAGTTCTTC. It is translated as CASSLDVGGSYNEQFF. The chain links TRBV5-1 to TRBJ2-1; 7 bases align to TRBD2. The J segment lost 1 base and the V segment lost 0 bases, leaving 4 bases of the junction unmatched. The CDR3 consists of 16 residues. Germline V gives CDR1 SGHRS, CDR2 YFSETQ.

This chain uses TRBV30 with TRBJ1-3; a weak D match, TRBD1 (5 bases). Trimming pared 3 bases from V and 0 bases from J, leaving 6 bases between. The CDR3 has 13 amino acids. Germline-derived CDR1 and CDR2 are GTSNPN and SVGIG (reference sequence). CDR3 loop: CAWSDSSGNTIYF. CDR3 sequence (DNA): TGTGCCTGGAGCGACAGCTCTGGAAACACCATATATTTT.

The chain links TRBV12-1 to TRBJ2-5; the table's D call, TRBD2, has no DNA check behind it. TRBV12-1 is recorded as a pseudogene. The CDR3 has 16 amino acids. CDR3 bases: TGTGCCAGCAGCCCTCCTAGCGGGAGATCACAAGAGACCCAGTACTTC. As protein: CASSPPSGRSQETQYF.

J is TRBJ1-1 and V is TRBV20-1; tentatively, D is TRBD1 (5 bases). CDR1 DFQATT and CDR2 SNEGSKA come from the germline V gene (reference sequence). This CDR3 has 11 amino acids. V lost 3 bases to trimming and J lost 7 bases, with 9 bases between them. CDR3 DNA sequence: TGCAGTGCTAGTCTTAGGGGTGAAGCTTTCTTT. Translating it yields CSASLRGEAFF.

This rearrangement joins TRBV18 to TRBJ2-7; 8 nucleotides match TRBD2. Germline CDR1 reads KGHSH; CDR2 reads LQKENI. CDR3 length: 13 residues. V lost 5 bases and J lost 7; bases outside the gene matches: 7. The CDR3 loop reads CASSGLAGGEQYF. In nucleotides, the CDR3 is TGTGCCAGCTCAGGACTAGCCGGAGGGGAGCAGTACTTC.

V usage is TRBV14 and J usage is TRBJ2-3; the match to TRBD2 covers 11 bases. The trim removed 1 base at V and 11 bases at J, leaving 14 bases unmatched. CDR1 SGHDN and CDR2 FVKESK come from the germline V gene. The CDR3 length is 17 residues. The CDR3 protein is CASSQAWASGRPEGQYF. The CDR3 coding sequence is TGTGCCAGCAGCCAAGCGTGGGCTAGCGGGAGGCCCGAAGGGCAGTATTTT.

The rearrangement joins TRBV18 to TRBJ1-1; tentatively, D is TRBD1 (5 bases). V lost 5 bases to trimming and J lost 2 bases, with 12 bases between them. The CDR3 runs 14 residues. CDR1 and CDR2 (germline): KGHSH, LQKENI. The CDR3 DNA reads TGTGCCAGCTCAGGGGGACTGAGTAACACTGAAGCTTTCTTT. Its translation is CASSGGLSNTEAFF.

This sequence joins TRBV7-2 and TRBJ2-1; 14 bases align to TRBD2. The CDR3 has 15 residues. The germline CDR1 and CDR2 sequences are SGHTA and FQGNSA. Unmatched junction bases numbered 6, after V lost 6 bases and J lost 8 bases. In DNA form, the CDR3 reads TGTGCCAGCAGTTTGGGACTAGCGGGAGACTATGAGCAGTTCTTC. It encodes CASSLGLAGDYEQFF.

The V call is TRBV5-4, the J call TRBJ2-5; 8 bases agree with TRBD1. The V and J ends lost 3 bases and 1 base, in that order; junction bases with no gene match: 5. Germline CDR1 is SGHNT and CDR2 is YYREEE (reference sequence). This CDR3 is built from 15 residues. The CDR3 is CASSSTGVSQETQYF. In DNA, the CDR3 is TGTGCCAGCAGCTCGACAGGGGTTTCCCAAGAGACCCAGTACTTC.

This clone was recorded only once. The V and J genes are TRBV19 and TRBJ2-2; 7 bases align to TRBD2. The CDR3 has 15 amino acids. The trim removed 4 bases at V and 4 bases at J, leaving 6 bases unmatched. In germline, CDR1 is LNHDA, CDR2 SQIVND (reference sequence). The CDR3 region has the DNA TGTGCCAGTAGTAGGGTCGGGAGGAGCACCGGGGAGCTGTTTTTT. It yields the protein CASSRVGRSTGELFF.

The chain has TRBV14 and TRBJ2-1, with 8 positions matching TRBD1. J was trimmed by 6 bases and V by 1 base; bases with no gene match: 8. The CDR3 totals 16 residues. Germline-derived CDR1 and CDR2 are SGHDN and FVKESK. CDR3 region: CASSQAATGVGNEQFF. In DNA, the CDR3 is TGTGCCAGCAGCCAAGCCGCGACAGGGGTTGGCAATGAGCAGTTCTTC.

The J gene is TRBJ2-1, the V gene TRBV7-2; 13 bases fit TRBD2. This CDR3 has 15 amino acids. Trimming took 5 bases from V and 8 from J; bases not matched to a gene: 6. Germline V gene sequence: CDR1 SGHTA, CDR2 FQGNSA. CDR3: CASSPRTSGSYEQFF. CDR3 in DNA: TGTGCCAGCAGCCCCCGGACTAGCGGGAGTTATGAGCAGTTCTTC.

The chain couples TRBV7-9 to TRBJ2-2; the D gene is possibly TRBD2 (5 bases). The V and J ends lost 5 bases and 8 bases respectively, with 18 bases between them. This CDR3 has 15 residues. CDR1 SEHNR and CDR2 FQNEAQ come from the germline V gene (reference sequence). The CDR3 here is CASSPWASGGGELFF. For the CDR3, the DNA is TGTGCCAGCAGCCCCTGGGCCAGCGGCGGTGGGGAGCTGTTTTTT.

This chain joins TRBV5-5 and TRBJ2-7; tentative D call: TRBD1 (6 bases). CDR1 is SGHKS, CDR2 YYEKEE, per germline (reference sequence). The CDR3 extends over 14 amino acids. The V end lost 4 bases, the J end lost 7 bases, and 18 bases lay between the germline ends. The CDR3 nucleotides are TGTGCCAGCAGCCACCAGGGGTCGTCCTGGGAGCAGTACTTC. Its translation is CASSHQGSSWEQYF.

This chain links TRBV2 with TRBJ2-1; the match to TRBD2 covers 13 bases. CDR1 and CDR2 from the germline V gene are SNHLY and FYNNEI. J lost 10 bases, V lost 6 bases, and 9 bases had no gene match. This CDR3 is 15 amino acids long. CDR3: CASRTGTSGITEQFF. CDR3 nucleotide sequence: TGTGCCAGCAGAACCGGGACTAGCGGGATTACAGAGCAGTTCTTC.

This rearrangement joins TRBV7-2 to TRBJ2-2, with 9 bases matching TRBD2. J was trimmed by 4 bases and V by 5 bases; bases with no gene match: 8. Germline lookup yields CDR1 SGHTA and CDR2 FQGNSA. This CDR3 region has 16 residues. CDR3 sequence: CASSQRGAGLTGELFF. CDR3 DNA sequence: TGTGCCAGCAGCCAGCGGGGGGCGGGACTCACCGGGGAGCTGTTTTTT.

V usage is TRBV27 and J usage is TRBJ1-2, with 10 bases that match TRBD1. Germline CDR1 and CDR2: MNHEY and SMNVEV (reference sequence). V gave up 4 bases and J gave up 0 bases; unmatched junction bases: 8. The CDR3 is 17 amino acids. CDR3: CASSYSLGTGANYGYTF. The CDR3 nucleotides read TGTGCCAGCAGTTATTCCCTCGGGACAGGGGCTAACTATGGCTACACCTTC.

The chain is built from TRBV7-2 and TRBJ1-1; the D gene is possibly TRBD1 (5 bases). The CDR3 consists of 15 residues. Trimming removed 3 bases at V and 5 bases at J, with 16 bases between. Germline loops: CDR1 SGHTA, CDR2 FQGNSA. The CDR3 loop is CASSFYFGAGTEAFF. In DNA form, the CDR3 reads TGTGCCAGCAGCTTTTACTTCGGGGCGGGAACTGAAGCTTTCTTT.

The chain couples TRBV7-8 to TRBJ2-2; 10 bases map to TRBD2. The V gene end was trimmed by 0 bases and the J gene end by 3 bases; junction bases not matched to a gene: 7. The CDR3 has 18 residues. Germline loops: CDR1 SGHVS, CDR2 FQNEAQ. As DNA, the CDR3 is TGTGCCAGCAGCTTAGCCCCTAGCGGGAGTGGGTACACCGGGGAGCTGTTTTTT. Its translation is CASSLAPSGSGYTGELFF.

This clone showed up just a few times. V and J are TRBV5-6 and TRBJ2-3, with 15 bases matching TRBD2. The CDR3 length is 18 residues. Germline trimming cut 1 base from V and 6 bases from J; bases unmatched to any gene: 9. The germline V gene has CDR1 SGHDT and CDR2 YYEEEE. Here the CDR3 DNA reads TGTGCCAGCAGCTTGTTCCGCGGGACTAGCGGGAGGTTTGATACGCAGTATTTT. Encoded protein: CASSLFRGTSGRFDTQYF.

The chain is built from TRBV4-1 and TRBJ2-7, with D possibly being TRBD2 (6 bases). This CDR3 has 16 amino acids. Germline V gene data show CDR1 as MGHRA and CDR2 as YSYEKL. V was trimmed by 0 bases and J by 6 bases, leaving 18 bases between them. CDR3 protein: CASSQDRVTSLFEQYF. The CDR3 nucleotides read TGCGCCAGCAGCCAAGATCGGGTAACTAGCCTGTTCGAGCAGTACTTC.

This clone is a singleton in its sample. The chain recombines TRBV7-6 with TRBJ2-7; 10 nucleotides align to TRBD1. Germline CDR1 and CDR2: SGHVS and FNYEAQ. V shed 4 bases and J 3 bases; nucleotides not matched to a gene: 6. The CDR3 is 15 residues long. The CDR3 region has the DNA TGTGCCAGCAGCTCCGGGACAGGGGTGTTCTACGAGCAGTACTTC. Amino acid sequence: CASSSGTGVFYEQYF.

The rearrangement links TRBV24-1 to TRBJ1-5; TRBD1 is a possible D gene (6 bases). The CDR3 spans 14 residues. V was clipped by 3 bases and J by 1 base, with 6 bases between them. Germline V gives CDR1 KGHDR, CDR2 SFDVKD. This CDR3 reads CATSDGQSNQPQHF. The CDR3 nucleotides read TGTGCCACCAGTGATGGACAGAGCAATCAGCCCCAGCATTTT.

This chain joins TRBV6-5 and TRBJ1-3, with 8 bases lining up with TRBD1. The CDR3 sequence is 15 residues long. Germline V gene data show CDR1 as MNHEY and CDR2 as SVGAGI. With V trimmed by 2 bases and J by 4 bases, 4 bases remained unmatched. CDR3 protein: CASSYARDRGNTIYF. The CDR3 DNA reads TGTGCCAGCAGTTACGCCCGGGACAGGGGAAACACCATATATTTT.

The CDR3 reads CASSLVAGSNQPQHF. The CDR3 DNA reads as TGTGCCAGCAGCTTAGTTGCGGGGAGCAATCAGCCCCAGCATTTT. This chain links TRBV7-2 with TRBJ1-5; D ambiguous. V lost 1 base to trimming and J lost 1 base, with 8 bases between them. CDR3 size: 15 residues. Germline loops: CDR1 SGHTA, CDR2 FQGNSA.

CDR3 residues: CASSYQDKGHYEQYF. In nucleotides, the CDR3 is TGTGCCAGCAGTTACCAGGACAAAGGACACTACGAGCAGTACTTC. The rearrangement uses TRBV7-9 and TRBJ2-7; tentatively, D is TRBD1 (5 bases). CDR3 length: 15 residues. V was trimmed by 6 bases and J by 3 bases, leaving 18 bases between them. Germline V gene data show CDR1 as SEHNR and CDR2 as FQNEAQ (reference sequence).